This TCR beta chain is drawn from a study of glioma-infiltrating T cells after dendritic cell vaccination. Study-level background: Patients received autologous tumor lysate-pulsed dendritic cell vaccination between about 2002 and 2012.

The CDR3 totals 14 residues. V was pared by 6 bases and J by 0 bases, with 12 bases between. Germline CDR1 is SGHDT and CDR2 is YYEEEE. Up to about 2 ug genomic DNA was used for TCRB CDR3 amplification. Amplification used 60 V beta primers and 13 J beta primers. Clones were read by immunoSEQ multiplex PCR, and TCRdb kept only the in-frame ones, dropping some. This sample has approximately 64,000 clones, with approximately 78% found just once. Only patients with spare fresh-frozen tumor and over two years of follow-up were included. The chain carries TRBV5-6 and TRBJ1-1; tentatively, D is TRBD1 (6 bases). This clonotype was sampled from a human donor with glioblastoma. The input for sequencing was blood, taken before dendritic cell vaccination. CDR3 DNA: TGTGCCAGCACCCCCGGGACATTGAACACTGAAGCTTTCTTT. Translated: CASTPGTLNTEAFF.